This TCR beta chain was captured in a study of monozygotic twins with inflammatory bowel disease. Germline V gene sequence: CDR1 DFQATT, CDR2 SNEGSKA (reference sequence). This CDR3 contains 15 residues. UMIs with a 6-nucleotide sample barcode were added by template switching. cDNA encoding TCRalpha and TCRbeta underwent two nested PCRs of 16 and 9 cycles, each of which was followed by bead purification. TCRdb reprocessed the 5' RACE reads, with one entry per CDR3 protein and no DNA. There are some 450,000 distinct CDR3 sequences in the sample, with about 2.6% held by the top ten. Study observations and caveats: Sharing of clonotypes with others was lower in IBD patients than in healthy twins, and this was especially so with disease activity.

Concerning this clonotype itself: The target antigen is unknown.

Blood samples of 2.5 ml were drawn from every donor. The genes are TRBV20-1 and TRBJ2-2; TCRdb selects TRBD1, and the lack of DNA leaves this call unchecked. This clonotype originated in a human donor with ulcerative colitis or Crohn's disease, or a healthy co-twin of an affected twin (not recorded which). Material: blood. CDR3 in amino acids: CSARRGAANTGELFF.